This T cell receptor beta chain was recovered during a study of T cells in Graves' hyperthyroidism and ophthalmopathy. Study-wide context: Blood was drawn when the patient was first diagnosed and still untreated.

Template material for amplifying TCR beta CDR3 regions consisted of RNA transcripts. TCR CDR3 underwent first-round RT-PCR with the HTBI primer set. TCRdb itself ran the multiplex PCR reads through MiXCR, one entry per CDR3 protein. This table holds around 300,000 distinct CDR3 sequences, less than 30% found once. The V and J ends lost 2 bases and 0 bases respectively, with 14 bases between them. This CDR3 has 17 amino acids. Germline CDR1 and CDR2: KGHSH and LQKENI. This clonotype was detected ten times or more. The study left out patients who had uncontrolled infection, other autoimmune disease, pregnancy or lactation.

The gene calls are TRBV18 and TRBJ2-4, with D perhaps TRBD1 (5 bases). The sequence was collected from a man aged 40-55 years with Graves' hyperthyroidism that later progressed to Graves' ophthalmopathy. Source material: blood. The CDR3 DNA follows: TGTGCCAGCTCACCAAGTTTTGACCAGGGAGCCAAAAACATTCAGTACTTC. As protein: CASSPSFDQGAKNIQYF.